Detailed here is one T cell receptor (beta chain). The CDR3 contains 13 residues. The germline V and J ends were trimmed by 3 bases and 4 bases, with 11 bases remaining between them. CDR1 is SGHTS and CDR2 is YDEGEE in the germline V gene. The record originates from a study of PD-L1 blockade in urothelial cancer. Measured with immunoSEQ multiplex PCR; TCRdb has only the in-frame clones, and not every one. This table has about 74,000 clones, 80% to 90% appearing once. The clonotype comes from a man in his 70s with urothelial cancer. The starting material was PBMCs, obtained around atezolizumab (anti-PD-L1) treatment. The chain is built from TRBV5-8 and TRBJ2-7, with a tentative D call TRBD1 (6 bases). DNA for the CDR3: TGTGCCAGCAGCTCCTGGACAGAGTACGAGCAGTACTTC. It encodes CASSSWTEYEQYF. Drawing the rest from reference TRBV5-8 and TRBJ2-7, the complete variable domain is EAGVTQSPTHLIKTRGQQATLRCSPISGHTSVYWYQQALGLGLQFLLWYDEGEERNRGNFPPRFSGRQFPNYSSELNVNALELEDSALYLCASSSWTEYEQYFGPGTRLTVT.